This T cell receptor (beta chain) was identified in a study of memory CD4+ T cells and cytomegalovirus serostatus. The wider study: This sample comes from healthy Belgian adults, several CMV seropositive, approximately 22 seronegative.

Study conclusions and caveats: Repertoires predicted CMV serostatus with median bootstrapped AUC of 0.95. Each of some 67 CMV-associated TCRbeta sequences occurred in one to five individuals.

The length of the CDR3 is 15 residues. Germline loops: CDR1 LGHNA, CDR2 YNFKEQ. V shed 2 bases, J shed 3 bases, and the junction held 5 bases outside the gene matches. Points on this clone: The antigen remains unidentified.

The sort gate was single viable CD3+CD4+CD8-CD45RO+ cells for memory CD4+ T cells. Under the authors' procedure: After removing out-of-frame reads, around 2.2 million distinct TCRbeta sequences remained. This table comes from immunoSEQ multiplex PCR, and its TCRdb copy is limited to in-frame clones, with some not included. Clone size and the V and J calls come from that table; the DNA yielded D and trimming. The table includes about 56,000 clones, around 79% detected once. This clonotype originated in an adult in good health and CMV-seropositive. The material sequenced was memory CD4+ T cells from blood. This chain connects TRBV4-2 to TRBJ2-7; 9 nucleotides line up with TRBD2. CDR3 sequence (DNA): TGTGCCAGCAGCCAAAGATCTAGCGGGAACTACGAGCAGTACTTC. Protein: CASSQRSSGNYEQYF.